The clone carrying this T cell receptor beta chain was observed many times. The data originate from a study of T cells in Graves' hyperthyroidism and ophthalmopathy. Template material for amplifying TCR beta CDR3 regions consisted of RNA transcripts. The HTBI primer set was used in a first-round RT-PCR of the TCR CDR3. TCRdb redid the calling of the multiplex PCR reads with MiXCR, one entry per CDR3 protein. The sample lists some 370,000 distinct CDR3 sequences; more than 12% were seen once. The CDR3 length is 15 residues. J was trimmed by 3 bases and V by 4 bases; bases with no gene match: 3. Germline V gene lookup returns CDR1 SNHLY and CDR2 FYNNEI.

The receptor was isolated from a man in his fifties or sixties with Graves' ophthalmopathy. The sample was blood. This chain connects TRBV2 to TRBJ2-1, with 10 bases lining up with TRBD1. CDR3 DNA sequence: TGTGCCAGCAGTGTGCGGACAGGGGGCTACAATGAGCAGTTCTTC. This codes for CASSVRTGGYNEQFF. The variable domain in full, with the rest retrieved from reference TRBV2 and TRBJ2-1, is EPEVTQTPSHQVTQMGQEVILRCVPISNHLYFYWYRQILGQKVEFLVSFYNNEISEKSEIFDDQFSVERPDGSNFTLKIRSTKLEDSAMYFCASSVRTGGYNEQFFGPGTRLTVL.